Listed here are 14 T cell receptor beta chains from one sample, sequenced in a study of cytomegalovirus exposure and HLA in healthy donors. It was with 60 Vbeta and 13 Jbeta primers that the PCR ran. Using immunoSEQ multiplex PCR, the repertoire was profiled, and TCRdb retains in-frame clones only, with some absent. The data hold about 160,000 clones, with 80% to 85% observed a single time. The sequencing input was PBMCs. Receptors were obtained from a boy between 2 and 10 years old in good health and CMV-seronegative.

This clone was detected only a few times. V is TRBV7-9 and J is TRBJ2-7, with TRBD2 as a possible D gene (6 bases). V lost 3 bases, J lost 2 bases, and 8 bases lay in between. This CDR3 is built from 13 residues. Germline loops: CDR1 SEHNR, CDR2 FQNEAQ (reference sequence). CDR3 DNA sequence: TGTGCCAGCAGCTTTAGCGGACCCTACGAGCAGTACTTC. It specifies CASSFSGPYEQYF.

This rearrangement joins TRBV2 to TRBJ2-3; D might be TRBD2 (6 bases). Germline assignment: CDR1 SNHLY and CDR2 FYNNEI. Trimming left V 6 bases short and J 8 bases short, with 9 bases between. This CDR3 comprises 11 residues. DNA for the CDR3: TGTGCCAGCAGACTGGGGGGTACGCAGTATTTT. Its protein is CASRLGGTQYF. The full variable domain, completed using reference TRBV2 and TRBJ2-3, is EPEVTQTPSHQVTQMGQEVILRCVPISNHLYFYWYRQILGQKVEFLVSFYNNEISEKSEIFDDQFSVERPDGSNFTLKIRSTKLEDSAMYFCASRLGGTQYFGPGTRLTVL.

The chain couples TRBV19 to TRBJ2-3; a weak D match, TRBD2 (6 bases). V lost 6 bases and J lost 2, with 15 bases in between. There are 15 residues in the CDR3. The germline CDR1 and CDR2 sequences are LNHDA and SQIVND (reference sequence). The CDR3 DNA reads TGTGCCAGTAGCTCCTCCGGGGGAGCCACAGATACGCAGTATTTT. It translates to CASSSSGGATDTQYF.

V gene TRBV5-1 combines with J gene TRBJ2-1; TRBD2 agrees at 15 bases. V trimming: 1 base; J trimming: 6 bases; junction bases outside the gene matches: 2. The CDR3 has 16 residues. In germline, CDR1 is SGHRS, CDR2 YFSETQ. The CDR3 protein is CASSLWTSGRANEQFF. In DNA form, the CDR3 reads TGCGCCAGCAGCTTGTGGACTAGCGGGAGGGCCAATGAGCAGTTCTTC. The full variable domain, its missing parts supplied by reference TRBV5-1 and TRBJ2-1, is KAGVTQTPRYLIKTRGQQVTLSCSPISGHRSVSWYQQTPGQGLQFLFEYFSETQRNKGNFPGRFSGRQFSNSRSEMNVSTLELGDSALYLCASSLWTSGRANEQFFGPGTRLTVL.

The V gene is TRBV18, the J gene TRBJ1-3; 10 bases align to TRBD1. Germline CDR1 is KGHSH and CDR2 is LQKENI. Trimming cost V 4 bases and J 2 bases; bases outside gene matches: 11. This CDR3 is built from 18 residues. In DNA, the CDR3 is TGTGCCAGCTCACAGCAGTCGGGACAGGGGAGTACTGGAAACACCATATATTTT. This codes for CASSQQSGQGSTGNTIYF.

The chain has TRBV25-1 and TRBJ2-2, with TRBD1 matching over 10 bases. The CDR3 covers 15 residues. Germline V CDR1 and CDR2: MGHDK, SYGVNS. J gave up 3 bases and V 4 bases, and 2 bases lay outside the gene matches. The CDR3 coding sequence is TGTGCCAGCAGTGGGGGGACAGGGGACACCGGGGAGCTGTTTTTT. Translation gives CASSGGTGDTGELFF.

The rearrangement uses TRBV11-2 and TRBJ1-1, with D hard to call. Per the germline V gene, CDR1 is SGHAT and CDR2 is FQNNGV. The CDR3 totals 13 residues. V gave up 5 bases and J gave up 5 bases, with 12 bases separating them. The CDR3 protein is CASSIPGVTEAFF. The CDR3 DNA is TGTGCCAGCAGCATACCGGGTGTGACTGAAGCTTTCTTT.

The J gene is TRBJ2-7, the V gene TRBV7-9; 13 nucleotides align to TRBD2. Germline CDR1 and CDR2: SEHNR and FQNEAQ (reference sequence). The CDR3 sequence is 17 residues long. J lost 5 bases, V lost 0 bases, and 7 bases had no gene match. The DNA of the CDR3 is TGTGCCAGCAGCTTAGCATGGGGGACTAGCGGGAAACACGAGCAGTACTTC. Translated, it gives CASSLAWGTSGKHEQYF.

The genes are TRBV19 and TRBJ1-1; possibly TRBD1 for D (5 bases). CDR1 is LNHDA and CDR2 is SQIVND in the germline V gene (reference sequence). Trimming stripped 3 bases from V and 4 bases from J, with 12 bases between. CDR3 size: 14 residues. The CDR3: CASSIGRGGTEAFF. Here the CDR3 DNA reads TGTGCCAGTAGTATTGGTAGGGGAGGCACTGAAGCTTTCTTT.

The V gene is TRBV27, the J gene TRBJ2-1; the match to TRBD2 covers 13 bases. Germline trimming cut 5 bases from V and 4 bases from J; bases unmatched to any gene: 11. The CDR3 contains 18 residues. Per germline, CDR1 MNHEY and CDR2 SMNVEV (reference sequence). The CDR3 spells CASSNPGTSGTEYNEQFF. The CDR3 DNA follows: TGTGCCAGCAGTAACCCCGGGACTAGCGGGACTGAGTACAATGAGCAGTTCTTC.

Here the CDR3 reads CASSILGLADYNEQFF. Here the CDR3 DNA reads TGTGCCAGTAGTATATTGGGACTAGCGGATTACAATGAGCAGTTCTTC. This chain connects TRBV19 to TRBJ2-1, with 11 bases that match TRBD2. Germline V lookup: CDR1 LNHDA, CDR2 SQIVND (reference sequence). The CDR3 consists of 16 residues. V was pared by 2 bases and J by 4 bases, with 4 bases of the junction left unmatched.

V gene TRBV5-6 combines with J gene TRBJ1-1; possible D gene TRBD1, 5 bases. The CDR3 is made up of 13 amino acids. Germline values: CDR1 SGHDT, CDR2 YYEEEE. V lost 2 bases and J lost 3, with 8 bases in between. CDR3 bases: TGTGCCAGCAGCTTTGGCAGGGACACTGAAGCTTTCTTT. Encoded protein: CASSFGRDTEAFF.

The gene calls are TRBV28 and TRBJ1-1, with 8 positions matching TRBD1. This CDR3 comprises 14 residues. V gave up 3 bases and J gave up 4 bases; unmatched junction bases: 4. CDR1 is MDHEN, CDR2 SYDVKM, per germline. The CDR3 DNA follows: TGTGCCAGCAGTTTGACAGGGGAGGCCACTGAAGCTTTCTTT. It encodes CASSLTGEATEAFF.

This clone has a handful of counts. The rearrangement links TRBV7-9 to TRBJ1-1; the D gene is possibly TRBD1 (5 bases). Per the germline V gene, CDR1 is SEHNR and CDR2 is FQNEAQ (reference sequence). The V end lost 1 base, the J end lost 1 base, and 10 bases lay between the germline ends. This CDR3 comprises 15 residues. The CDR3 spells CASSLEQGWNTEAFF. The CDR3 region has the DNA TGTGCCAGCAGCTTAGAGCAGGGCTGGAACACTGAAGCTTTCTTT.